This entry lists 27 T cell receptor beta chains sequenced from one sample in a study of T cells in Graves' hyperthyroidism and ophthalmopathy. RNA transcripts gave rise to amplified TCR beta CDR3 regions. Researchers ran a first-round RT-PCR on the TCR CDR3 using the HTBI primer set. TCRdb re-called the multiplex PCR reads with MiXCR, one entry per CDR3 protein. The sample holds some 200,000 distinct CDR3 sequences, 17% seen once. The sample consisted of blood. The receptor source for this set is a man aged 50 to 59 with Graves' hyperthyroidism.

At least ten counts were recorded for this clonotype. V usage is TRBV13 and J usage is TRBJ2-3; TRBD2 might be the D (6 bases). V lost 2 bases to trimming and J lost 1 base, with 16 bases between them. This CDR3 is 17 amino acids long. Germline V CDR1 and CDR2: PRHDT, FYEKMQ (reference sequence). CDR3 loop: CASSLWAGEDGTDTQYF. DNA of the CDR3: TGTGCCAGCAGCTTATGGGCCGGGGAGGATGGCACAGATACGCAGTATTTT.

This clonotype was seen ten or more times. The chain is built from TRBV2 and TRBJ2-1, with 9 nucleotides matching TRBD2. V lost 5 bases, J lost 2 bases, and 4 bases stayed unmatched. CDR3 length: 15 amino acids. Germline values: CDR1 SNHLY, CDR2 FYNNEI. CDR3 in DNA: TGTGCCAGCAGTAAGCGGGGGGCTGCCTACAATGAGCAGTTCTTC. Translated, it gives CASSKRGAAYNEQFF.

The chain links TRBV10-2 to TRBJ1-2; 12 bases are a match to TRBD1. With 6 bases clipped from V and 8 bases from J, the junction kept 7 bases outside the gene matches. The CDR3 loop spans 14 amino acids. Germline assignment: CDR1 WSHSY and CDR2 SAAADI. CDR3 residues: CASRGTGGEHGYTF. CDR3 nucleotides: TGCGCCAGCAGGGGGACAGGGGGCGAGCACGGCTACACCTTC.

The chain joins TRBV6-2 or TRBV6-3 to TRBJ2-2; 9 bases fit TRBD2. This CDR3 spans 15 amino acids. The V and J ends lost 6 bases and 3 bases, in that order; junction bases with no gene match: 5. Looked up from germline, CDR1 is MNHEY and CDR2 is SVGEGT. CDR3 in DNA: TGTGCCAGCAGAAGGACTAGCGAATACACCGGGGAGCTGTTTTTT. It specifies CASRRTSEYTGELFF.

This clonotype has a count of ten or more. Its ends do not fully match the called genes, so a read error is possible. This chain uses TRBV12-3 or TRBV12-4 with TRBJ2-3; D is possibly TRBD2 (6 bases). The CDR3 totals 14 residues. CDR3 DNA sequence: TGTGCCAGCAGTCTAGCGAGTAGCACAGATACGCAGTATTTT. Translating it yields CASSLASSTDTQYF.

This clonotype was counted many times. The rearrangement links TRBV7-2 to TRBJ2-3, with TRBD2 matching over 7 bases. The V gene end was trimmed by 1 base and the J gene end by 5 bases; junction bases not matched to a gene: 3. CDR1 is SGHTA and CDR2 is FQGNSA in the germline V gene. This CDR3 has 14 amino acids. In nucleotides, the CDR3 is TGTGCCAGCAGCTTAGGCGGGAGCGGAGATACGCAGTATTTT. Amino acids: CASSLGGSGDTQYF.

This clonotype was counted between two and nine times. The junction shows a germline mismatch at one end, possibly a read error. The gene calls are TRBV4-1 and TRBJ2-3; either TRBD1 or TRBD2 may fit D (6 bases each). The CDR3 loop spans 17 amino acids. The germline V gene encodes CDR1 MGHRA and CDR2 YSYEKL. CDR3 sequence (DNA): TGCGCCAACAGCCAAGGGGGAGGACAGTCCGGCACAGATACGCAGTATTTT. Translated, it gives CANSQGGGQSGTDTQYF.

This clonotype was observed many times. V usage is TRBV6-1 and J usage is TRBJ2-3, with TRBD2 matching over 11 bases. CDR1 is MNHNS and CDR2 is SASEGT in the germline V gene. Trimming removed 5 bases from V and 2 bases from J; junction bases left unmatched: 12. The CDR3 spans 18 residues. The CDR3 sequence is CASSLLAGGSGHTDTQYF. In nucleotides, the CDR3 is TGTGCCAGCAGTCTCCTAGCGGGAGGATCGGGGCACACAGATACGCAGTATTTT.

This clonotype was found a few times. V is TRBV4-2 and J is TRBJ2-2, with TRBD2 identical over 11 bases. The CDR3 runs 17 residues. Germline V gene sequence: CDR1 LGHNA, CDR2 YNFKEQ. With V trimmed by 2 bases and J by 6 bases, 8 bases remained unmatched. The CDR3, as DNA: TGTGCCAGCAGCCAAAGCGTAGCGGGAGGGCTGGCCGGGGAGCTGTTTTTT. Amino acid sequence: CASSQSVAGGLAGELFF.

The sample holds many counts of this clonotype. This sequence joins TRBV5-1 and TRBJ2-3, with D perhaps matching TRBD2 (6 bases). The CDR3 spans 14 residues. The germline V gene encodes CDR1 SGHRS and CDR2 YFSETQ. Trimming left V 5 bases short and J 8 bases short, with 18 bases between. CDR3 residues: CASRLDGGGFTQYF. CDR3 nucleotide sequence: TGCGCCAGCAGACTGGACGGCGGAGGGTTTACGCAGTATTTT.

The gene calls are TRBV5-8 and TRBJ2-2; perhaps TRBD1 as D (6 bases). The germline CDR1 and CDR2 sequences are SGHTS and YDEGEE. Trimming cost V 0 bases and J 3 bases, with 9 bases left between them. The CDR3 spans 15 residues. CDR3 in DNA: TGTGCCAGCAGCTTGGCGGGACAACACACCGGGGAGCTGTTTTTT. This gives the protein CASSLAGQHTGELFF.

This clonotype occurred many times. DNA for the CDR3: TGTGCCAGCTCACCAGCTCTGGGAGGCTACGAGACCCAGTACTTC. It is translated as CASSPALGGYETQYF. This sequence joins TRBV18 and TRBJ2-5; the D gene is possibly TRBD2 (6 bases). CDR1 and CDR2 (germline): KGHSH, LQKENI. V lost 2 bases, J lost 5 bases, and 15 bases lay in between. The CDR3 totals 15 residues. The whole variable domain, remainder taken from reference TRBV18 and TRBJ2-5, is NAGVMQNPRHLVRRRGQEARLRCSPMKGHSHVYWYRQLPEEGLKFMVYLQKENIIDESGMPKERFSAEFPKEGPSILRIQQVVRGDSAAYFCASSPALGGYETQYFGPGTRLLVL.

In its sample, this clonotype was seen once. The CDR3 coding sequence is TGTGCCAGCAGTTACCCCGGGACAGGGGATGGCTACACCTTC. It is translated as CASSYPGTGDGYTF. This sequence joins TRBV6-2 or TRBV6-3 and TRBJ1-2; TRBD1 aligns across 10 bases. Looked up from germline, CDR1 is MNHEY and CDR2 is SVGEGT. The J segment lost 6 bases and the V segment lost 2 bases, leaving 3 bases of the junction unmatched. There are 14 residues in the CDR3.

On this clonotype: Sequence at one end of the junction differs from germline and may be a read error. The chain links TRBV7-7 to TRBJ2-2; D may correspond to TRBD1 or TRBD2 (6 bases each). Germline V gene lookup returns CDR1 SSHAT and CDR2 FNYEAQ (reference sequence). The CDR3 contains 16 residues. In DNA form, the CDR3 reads TGTGCTAGCAGCTTAGGATCGGGGGCTAGAACCGGGGAGCTGTTTTTT. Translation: CASSLGSGARTGELFF.

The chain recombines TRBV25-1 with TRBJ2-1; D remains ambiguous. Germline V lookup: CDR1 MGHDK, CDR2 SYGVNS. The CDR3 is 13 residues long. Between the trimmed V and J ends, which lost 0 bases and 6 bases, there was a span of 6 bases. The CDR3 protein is CASSEYAGNEQFF. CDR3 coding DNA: TGTGCCAGCAGTGAATATGCAGGCAATGAGCAGTTCTTC.

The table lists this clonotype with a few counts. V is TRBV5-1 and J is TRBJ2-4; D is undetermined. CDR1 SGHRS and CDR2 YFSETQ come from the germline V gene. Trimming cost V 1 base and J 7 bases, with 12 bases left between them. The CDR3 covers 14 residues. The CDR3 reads CASSLNILGNIQYF. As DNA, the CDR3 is TGCGCCAGCAGCTTGAATATCCTGGGGAACATTCAGTACTTC.

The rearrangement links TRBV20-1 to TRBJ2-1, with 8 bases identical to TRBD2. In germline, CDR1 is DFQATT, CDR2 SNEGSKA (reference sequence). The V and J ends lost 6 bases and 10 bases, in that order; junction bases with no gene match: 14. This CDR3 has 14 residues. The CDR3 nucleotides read TGCAGTGCATTAACGGGACTAGTAATGTCGGAGCAGTTCTTC. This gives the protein CSALTGLVMSEQFF.

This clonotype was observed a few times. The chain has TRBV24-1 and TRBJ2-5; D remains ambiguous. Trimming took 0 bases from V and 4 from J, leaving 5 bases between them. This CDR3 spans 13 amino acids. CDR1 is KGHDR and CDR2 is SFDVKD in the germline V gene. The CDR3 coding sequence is TGTGCCACCAGTGATTTGAAGCGAGAGACCCAGTACTTC. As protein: CATSDLKRETQYF.

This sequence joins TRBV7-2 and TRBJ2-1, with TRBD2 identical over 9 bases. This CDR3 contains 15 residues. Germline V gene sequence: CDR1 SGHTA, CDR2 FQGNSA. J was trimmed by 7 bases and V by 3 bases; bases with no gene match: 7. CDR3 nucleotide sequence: TGTGCCAGCAGCTTCCCCAGCGGGAGGTTGAATGAGCAGTTCTTC. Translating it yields CASSFPSGRLNEQFF. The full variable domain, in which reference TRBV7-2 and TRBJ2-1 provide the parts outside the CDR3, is GAGVSQSPSNKVTEKGKDVELRCDPISGHTALYWYRQSLGQGLEFLIYFQGNSAPDKSGLPSDRFSAERTGGSVSTLTIQRTQQEDSAVYLCASSFPSGRLNEQFFGPGTRLTVL.

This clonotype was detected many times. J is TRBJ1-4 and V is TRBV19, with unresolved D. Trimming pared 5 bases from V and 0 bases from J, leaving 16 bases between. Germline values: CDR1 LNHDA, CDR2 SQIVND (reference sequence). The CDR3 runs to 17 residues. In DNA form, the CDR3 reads TGTGCCAGTAGTGGCCGACTGTACGGGACAACTAATGAAAAACTGTTTTTT. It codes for CASSGRLYGTTNEKLFF.

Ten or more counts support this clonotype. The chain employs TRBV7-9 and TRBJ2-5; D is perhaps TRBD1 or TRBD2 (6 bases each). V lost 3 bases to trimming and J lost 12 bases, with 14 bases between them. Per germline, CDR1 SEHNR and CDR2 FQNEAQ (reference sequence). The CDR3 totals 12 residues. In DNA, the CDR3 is TGTGCCAGCAGCTTGAGGGGGGACCCGGAGTACTTC. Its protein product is CASSLRGDPEYF.

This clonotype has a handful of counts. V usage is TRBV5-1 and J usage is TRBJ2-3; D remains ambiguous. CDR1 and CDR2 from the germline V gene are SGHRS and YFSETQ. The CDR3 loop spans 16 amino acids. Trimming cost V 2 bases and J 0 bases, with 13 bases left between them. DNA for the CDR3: TGCGCCAGCAGCTTTGACTGGTCCCCAAGCACAGATACGCAGTATTTT. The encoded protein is CASSFDWSPSTDTQYF. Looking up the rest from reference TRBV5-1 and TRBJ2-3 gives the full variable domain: KAGVTQTPRYLIKTRGQQVTLSCSPISGHRSVSWYQQTPGQGLQFLFEYFSETQRNKGNFPGRFSGRQFSNSRSEMNVSTLELGDSALYLCASSFDWSPSTDTQYFGPGTRLTVL.

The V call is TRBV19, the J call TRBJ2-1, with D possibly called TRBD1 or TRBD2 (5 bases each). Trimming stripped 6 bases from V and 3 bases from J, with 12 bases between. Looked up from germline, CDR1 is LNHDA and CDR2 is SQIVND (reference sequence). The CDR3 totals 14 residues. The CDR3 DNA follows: TGTGCCAGTAGCCTATGGGGGTACTACAATGAGCAGTTCTTC. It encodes CASSLWGYYNEQFF.

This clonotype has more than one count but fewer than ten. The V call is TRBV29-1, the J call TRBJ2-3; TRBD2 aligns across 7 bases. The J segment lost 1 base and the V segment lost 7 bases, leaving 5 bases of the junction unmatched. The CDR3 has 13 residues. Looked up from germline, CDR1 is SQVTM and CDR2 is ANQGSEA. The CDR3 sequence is CSGLGGGTDTQYF. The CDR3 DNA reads TGCAGCGGCCTGGGGGGGGGCACAGATACGCAGTATTTT.

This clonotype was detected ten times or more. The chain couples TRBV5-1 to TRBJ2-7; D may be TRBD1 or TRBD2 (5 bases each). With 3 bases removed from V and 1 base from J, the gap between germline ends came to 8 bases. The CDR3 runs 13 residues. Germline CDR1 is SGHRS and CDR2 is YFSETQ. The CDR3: CASSWDGSYEQYF. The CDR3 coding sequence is TGCGCCAGCAGCTGGGACGGTTCCTACGAGCAGTACTTC. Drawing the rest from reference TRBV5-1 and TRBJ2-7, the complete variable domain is KAGVTQTPRYLIKTRGQQVTLSCSPISGHRSVSWYQQTPGQGLQFLFEYFSETQRNKGNFPGRFSGRQFSNSRSEMNVSTLELGDSALYLCASSWDGSYEQYFGPGTRLTVT.

The chain's CDR3 is CSAILPPGTGDYNEQFF. CDR3 in DNA: TGCAGTGCTATCCTTCCCCCCGGGACAGGGGACTACAATGAGCAGTTCTTC. The chain employs TRBV20-1 and TRBJ2-1, with 10 bases aligning to TRBD1. The CDR3 contains 17 residues. Losses at the gene ends were 4 bases for V and 3 bases for J; bases not matched to a gene: 12. Germline lookup yields CDR1 DFQATT and CDR2 SNEGSKA (reference sequence).

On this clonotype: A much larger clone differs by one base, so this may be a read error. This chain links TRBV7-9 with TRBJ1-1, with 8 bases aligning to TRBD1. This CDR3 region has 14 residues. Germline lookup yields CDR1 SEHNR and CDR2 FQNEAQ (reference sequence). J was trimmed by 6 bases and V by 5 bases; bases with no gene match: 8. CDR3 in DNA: TGTGCCAGCAGCCCGCAGGGGGCTGGCGCTGAAGCTTTCTTT. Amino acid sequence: CASSPQGAGAEAFF.